Shown below are 2 T cell receptor beta chains from a single sample sequenced in a study of T cells in Graves' hyperthyroidism and ophthalmopathy. What was amplified from RNA transcripts were TCR beta CDR3 regions. The HTBI primer set drove a first-round RT-PCR of the TCR CDR3. One entry per CDR3 protein results from TCRdb running MiXCR on the multiplex PCR reads. The sample consists of approximately 400,000 distinct CDR3 sequences, about 15% of them appearing once. Sequencing was done on a sample of blood. The source of these receptors is a woman between 18 and 30 years old with Graves' hyperthyroidism that later progressed to Graves' ophthalmopathy.

This clonotype has at least ten counts. This sequence joins TRBV28 and TRBJ2-7, with 8 bases aligning to TRBD2. The CDR3 is 15 residues long. Losses at the gene ends were 10 bases for V and 4 bases for J; bases not matched to a gene: 15. Per germline, CDR1 MDHEN and CDR2 SYDVKM. The CDR3 here is CATDEIAGYWYEQYF. DNA for the CDR3: TGTGCCACCGATGAGATAGCGGGATATTGGTACGAGCAGTACTTC.

This clonotype was observed at least ten times. V is TRBV18 and J is TRBJ2-5; D is perhaps TRBD2 (5 bases). Germline CDR1 and CDR2: KGHSH and LQKENI. CDR3 length equals 14 residues. V was clipped by 3 bases and J by 4 bases, with 12 bases between them. CDR3 sequence (DNA): TGTGCCAGCTCACCGCCTAGCTTCAGAGAGACCCAGTACTTC. Protein sequence: CASSPPSFRETQYF.